This T cell receptor beta chain was sequenced in a study of CD8+ T cells in alopecia areata. The overall study: Administration of oral tofacitinib to treated patients was at 5 to 10 mg twice daily. The protocol delivered tofacitinib for 6 to 18 months, then withdrew it for 6 months.

General observations from the study: Many expanded lesional clones persisted in scalp and blood during tofacitinib. Relative to mice, TCR sharing across patients was less clear, a difference possibly HLA-related.

The treatment was: oral pan-JAK inhibitor, 5-10 mg twice daily. Specimens obtained from alopecia areata patients comprised lesional scalp punch biopsies and peripheral blood. Remarks on this clone: The antigen remains undetermined.

Sequencing templates came from extracted RNA that was reverse transcribed into cDNA. Using immunoSEQ multiplex PCR, the repertoire was profiled, and TCRdb retains in-frame clones only, with some absent. This sample has around 19,000 clones, with about 60% found just once. This TCR was recovered from a human donor with alopecia areata. The input for sequencing was skin, taken at week 4, from a patient treated with tofacitinib.

This CDR3 reads CASSLVGLGYTF. The CDR3 DNA reads as TGTGCCAGCAGCTTGGTTGGCTTAGGCTACACCTTC. V gene TRBV5-4 combines with J gene TRBJ1-2; D is unresolved. The CDR3 is made up of 12 amino acids. The V gene lost 0 bases and the J gene lost 8 bases, with 8 bases spanning the gap. Germline V lookup: CDR1 SGHNT, CDR2 YYREEE (reference sequence).